These T cell receptor beta chains were read from a single sample in a study of cytomegalovirus exposure and HLA in healthy donors. Profiling relied on immunoSEQ multiplex PCR, and the TCRdb table lists in-frame clones only, not all of them. The sample comprises about 280,000 clones, 65% to 90% of which are singletons, and more than 0.8% rests with the top ten. The material sequenced was PBMCs. These receptor sequences come from a woman aged 18-35 years in good health and CMV-seronegative. Both conserved end residues are part of each CDR3. The order of the fields is V gene, clone size, J gene, D gene, CDR3 DNA, CDR3 protein. The D gene is left open where the match is weak. Clone size is stated in some rows and not others, as once, few, many or a class when expanded.

TRBV6-5	NA	TRBJ1-1	NA	TGTGCCAGCAGTTACAACAGGGTGAACACTGAAGCTTTCTTT	CASSYNRVNTEAFF
TRBV6-5	many	TRBJ2-1	TRBD1	TGTGCCAGCAGGGGACAGGGGGTTTACAATGAGCAGTTCTTC	CASRGQGVYNEQFF
TRBV14	NA	TRBJ2-3	NA	TGTGCCAGCAGCCAAGATACAGCCACAGATACGCAGTATTTT	CASSQDTATDTQYF
TRBV7-8	NA	TRBJ2-3	NA	TGTGCCAGCAGCTTAGCCACAGGGATAGGCACAGATACGCAGTATTTT	CASSLATGIGTDTQYF
TRBV30	NA	TRBJ1-3	NA	TGTGCCTGGAGTGTAACGGAGGTTTTCAGAAACACCATATATTTT	CAWSVTEVFRNTIYF
TRBV5-1	NA	TRBJ1-5	TRBD1	TGCGCCAGCAGCTTGGGCGGGACAGGGTGGAATCAGCCCCAGCATTTT	CASSLGGTGWNQPQHF
TRBV10-3	NA	TRBJ1-6	TRBD1	TGTGCCATCACTGAGCAGGGGGCAGATAATTCACCCCTCCACTTT	CAITEQGADNSPLHF
TRBV19	NA	TRBJ1-5	TRBD1	TGTGCCAGTAGTCCGACGACAGGGGGGGCGTTTGGAGGCAATCAGCCCCAGCATTTT	CASSPTTGGAFGGNQPQHF
TRBV20-1	few	TRBJ1-1	NA	TGCAGTGCTACCTGGAACACTGAAGCTTTCTTT	CSATWNTEAFF
TRBV2	NA	TRBJ2-1	NA	TGTGCCAGCAGTAGTCTAGCTTACAATGAGCAGTTCTTC	CASSSLAYNEQFF
TRBV19	once	TRBJ1-6	NA	TGTGCCAGTAGTGACACTTATAATTCACCCCTCCACTTT	CASSDTYNSPLHF
TRBV14	few	TRBJ1-1	NA	TGTGCCAGCAGCCCAGCAGGGTCAAACACTGAAGCTTTCTTT	CASSPAGSNTEAFF
TRBV6-5	NA	TRBJ2-7	NA	TGTGCCAGCAGTTACACTCCTGAGGGGGGGAACGAGCAGTACTTC	CASSYTPEGGNEQYF
TRBV27	NA	TRBJ2-1	TRBD2	TGTGCCAGCAGTTTTGGCGGGAGCTCCTACAATGAGCAGTTCTTC	CASSFGGSSYNEQFF
TRBV11-2	NA	TRBJ2-6	TRBD1	TGTGCCAGCAGCATTGGACAGGCCAGCTCTGGGGCCAACGTCCTGACTTTC	CASSIGQASSGANVLTF
TRBV7-6	NA	TRBJ1-1	NA	TGTGCCAGCAGCTCAGAACCGGAGGGTTGGGACACTGAAGCTTTCTTT	CASSSEPEGWDTEAFF
TRBV27	NA	TRBJ2-2	TRBD2	TGTGCCAGCAGAGGGCTAGCGGTGAACACCGGGGAGCTGTTTTTT	CASRGLAVNTGELFF
TRBV5-1	NA	TRBJ1-1	TRBD1	TGCGCCAGCAGCCCGAACAGGGGGCGTACTGAAGCTTTCTTT	CASSPNRGRTEAFF
TRBV19	NA	TRBJ1-3	TRBD1	TGTGCCAGTAGTCGACAGGGAGAGGGAAACACCATATATTTT	CASSRQGEGNTIYF
TRBV9	NA	TRBJ1-5	NA	TGTGCCAGCAGCCCCGGGGATAGCAATCAGCCCCAGCATTTT	CASSPGDSNQPQHF
TRBV2	NA	TRBJ1-2	TRBD1	TGTGCCAGCAGTGACAGGGGGCGAATCTATGGCTACACCTTC	CASSDRGRIYGYTF
TRBV5-8	few	TRBJ1-2	TRBD1	TGTGCCAGCAGGAAGACAGGGGGCTCCTATGGCTACACCTTC	CASRKTGGSYGYTF
TRBV5-6	NA	TRBJ1-3	NA	TGTGCCAGCAGCTTGGGAGACTCTGGAAACACCATATATTTT	CASSLGDSGNTIYF
TRBV7-2	NA	TRBJ2-7	NA	TGTGCCAGCAGCCCTGGCGGAGGACCTAAATACGAGCAGTACTTC	CASSPGGGPKYEQYF
TRBV27	NA	TRBJ1-2	NA	TGTGCCAGCAGTTTCTCAGGGGCAACGGGCTACACCTTC	CASSFSGATGYTF
TRBV9	NA	TRBJ2-1	TRBD2	TGTGCCAGCAGCCCCGGCGGACTAGCGGGGGGCTTGCAGTTCTTC	CASSPGGLAGGLQFF
TRBV28	NA	TRBJ1-4	NA	TGTGCCAGCAGTTTGTTTGCGGGGGCCGCAACTAATGAAAAACTGTTTTTT	CASSLFAGAATNEKLFF
TRBV7-2	NA	TRBJ2-7	TRBD1	TGTGCCAGCAGCTTAGCTCCGGGACAGGGCTACGAGCAGTACTTC	CASSLAPGQGYEQYF
TRBV27	NA	TRBJ1-2	TRBD1	TGTGCCAGCAGTTTCGACAGGGTACGAGGCGGCTACACCTTC	CASSFDRVRGGYTF
TRBV5-6	NA	TRBJ2-7	TRBD1	TGTGCCAGCAGGGATAACAGGGGGCTTTTCTCCTACGAGCAGTACTTC	CASRDNRGLFSYEQYF
TRBV27	NA	TRBJ2-5	TRBD2	TGTGCCAGCTCGGGAGGCCTACAAGAGACCCAGTACTTC	CASSGGLQETQYF
TRBV28	once	TRBJ2-2	TRBD1	TGTGCCACACACTACAGGGGGCTGACCGGGGAGCTGTTTTTT	CATHYRGLTGELFF